The present entry profiles one TCR beta chain with its context. The entry originates in a study of OX40 agonist ivuxolimab in advanced cancers. Overall study context: Participants could have had prior anti-PD-1, anti-PD-L1 or anti-CTLA-4 therapy, and around 40% had some.

This CDR3 comprises 14 residues. Trimming removed 7 bases at V and 5 bases at J, with 18 bases between. CDR1 is MNHEY, CDR2 SMNVEV, per germline (reference sequence). This table comes from immunoSEQ multiplex PCR, and its TCRdb copy is limited to in-frame clones, with some not included. The data contain 95,000 to 150,000 clones, 93% of them singletons. The material sequenced was CD4+ or CD8+ T cells sorted from blood, taken in a trial of the OX40 agonist ivuxolimab. This chain uses TRBV27 with TRBJ2-7; maybe TRBD1 (6 bases). The receptor's source is an adult with an advanced solid tumor such as melanoma, head and neck, liver or kidney cancer. DNA of the CDR3: TGTGCCAGCAAGCCTTGGGGACACGAGGACGAGCAGTACTTC. Translating it yields CASKPWGHEDEQYF.